These T cell receptor beta chains were read from a single sample in a study of blood T cell repertoires in COVID-19. Measured with immunoSEQ multiplex PCR; TCRdb has only the in-frame clones, and not every one. The sample holds around 57,000 clones, 90% seen once. The sample taken for sequencing was peripheral blood. Receptors were obtained from a man in his fifties with acute or convalescent COVID-19. Both conserved end residues are part of each CDR3. The order of the fields is V gene, clone size, J gene, CDR3 protein. The size of a clone is reported for some rows only, either as once, few or many, or as a class for expanded clones.

>TRBV23-1|NA|TRBJ2-7
CASSQPGRRGSYEQYF
>TRBV6-5|NA|TRBJ2-1
CASRPTPTSNEQFF
>TRBV20-1|once|TRBJ2-3
CSASRGLQGTDTQYF
>TRBV5-5|NA|TRBJ1-2
CASSQGTNYGYTF
>TRBV9|NA|TRBJ1-4
CASSVEPATNEKLFF
>TRBV30|NA|TRBJ1-3
CAWSVRHGAGNTIYF
>TRBV11-2|NA|TRBJ1-2
CASSGVAEGYTF
>TRBV5-4|NA|TRBJ2-6
CASSTITGSGANVLTF
>TRBV2|once|TRBJ2-3
CASSVLAGGTDTQYF
>TRBV14|NA|TRBJ2-5
CASSQPATLAGGPRGETQYF
>TRBV5-1|NA|TRBJ1-4
CASSGDSSNEKLFF
>TRBV19|few|TRBJ2-7
CASSYGGSYEQYF
>TRBV5-4|NA|TRBJ2-7
CASSLGRGPYEQYF
>TRBV10-1|NA|TRBJ1-1
CASSYKMNTEAFF
>TRBV6-1|NA|TRBJ1-2
CASSEILAVEDGYTF
>TRBV4-1|NA|TRBJ1-6
CASSHGGGFDNSPLHF
>TRBV18|NA|TRBJ1-2
CASSPEQGRYGYTF
>TRBV24-1|NA|TRBJ2-3
CATSDLRQGFADTQYF
>TRBV11-3|NA|TRBJ2-1
CASSLVVSGSNEQFF
>TRBV6-2/TRBV6-3|NA|TRBJ2-1
CASSLSEEQFF
>TRBV10-2|NA|TRBJ1-5
CASSESSRGNQPQHF
>TRBV19|NA|TRBJ1-5
CASTYISGGSNQPQHF
>TRBV24-1|once|TRBJ1-5
CATSDPGTGGNQPQHF